This TCR beta chain came from a study of T cell repertoires in cytomegalovirus infection. Study summary: Public TCR beta signatures provided an indication of both CMV infection and a matching HLA type. Study-level results: Identification of carriers of CMV plus the relevant HLA was performed using cumulative public TCR beta family frequency. There were HLA-C-restricted CMV-specific TCR beta clonotypes dominating the ex vivo response.

This clonotype showed up many times. Its specificity is unknown. CDR3 length equals 15 residues. Germline assignment: CDR1 LNHNV and CDR2 YYDKDF (reference sequence). The J segment lost 3 bases and the V segment lost 0 bases, leaving 5 bases of the junction unmatched. From the reads, TCRdb called clonotypes with MiXCR, one entry per CDR3 protein. The sample consists of hundreds of thousands of distinct CDR3 sequences, 9.6% of them appearing once. The source material was PBMCs. The chain carries TRBV15 and TRBJ2-7, with 7 bases aligning to TRBD1. The sequence was collected from a human donor in good health (CMV status not recorded). Some clones in this sample may be carry-over from other donors' samples. CDR3 DNA: TGTGCCACCAGCAGAGACAAGGCAGGGGGCTACGAGCAGTACTTC. Translated, it gives CATSRDKAGGYEQYF.